Presented here are 22 T cell receptor beta chains from one specimen sequenced in a study of human T cells and chemical hapten exposure. TCRdb recomputed calls from the RACE reads with MiXCR, one row per CDR3 protein. The repertoire consists of about 70,000 distinct CDR3 sequences, with around 6.1% occurring once and the leading ten covering 3.4%. Time point denoted: healthy volunteer bleed at 6 weeks. Someone pulled total RNA out of unfractionated whole blood. The sequenced material came from whole blood. The receptors derive from a female donor in good health. Some clones in this sample may be carry-over from other donors' samples.

The rearrangement joins TRBV20-1 to TRBJ1-3, with D unresolved. The CDR3 spans 13 residues. The germline V gene has CDR1 DFQATT and CDR2 SNEGSKA (reference sequence). Between the trimmed V and J ends, which lost 0 bases and 4 bases, there was a span of 7 bases. The CDR3 loop reads CSARDAGGNTIYF. DNA of the CDR3: TGCAGTGCTAGAGATGCCGGCGGAAACACCATATATTTT.

The chain has TRBV29-1 and TRBJ1-5, with 8 bases matching TRBD1. V lost 6 bases and J lost 3; bases outside the gene matches: 4. Germline CDR1 SQVTM, CDR2 ANQGSEA. CDR3 length equals 13 residues. In nucleotides, the CDR3 is TGCAGCGTCGGACAGGGAATCAATCAGCCCCAGCATTTT. Encoded protein: CSVGQGINQPQHF.

This clonotype was counted ten times or more. The gene calls are TRBV16 and TRBJ1-4, with a weak D call TRBD1 (6 bases). The V and J ends lost 6 bases and 0 bases respectively, with 14 bases between them. Germline V gene sequence: CDR1 KGHSY, CDR2 FQNENV. The CDR3 has 16 residues. CDR3: CASRLQGTATNEKLFF. The CDR3, as DNA: TGTGCCAGCAGGCTACAGGGAACAGCAACTAATGAAAAACTGTTTTTT.

In its sample, this clonotype was seen a few times. The chain couples TRBV25-1 to TRBJ1-6; D uncertain. Germline V gives CDR1 MGHDK, CDR2 SYGVNS. Between the trimmed V and J ends, which lost 3 bases and 7 bases, there was a span of 13 bases. This CDR3 has 15 amino acids. CDR3 sequence reads: CASSEPQSTNSPLHF. Written as DNA, the CDR3 is TGTGCCAGCAGTGAGCCACAGAGTACCAATTCACCCCTCCACTTT.

Ten or more counts support this clonotype. The chain joins TRBV11-2 to TRBJ2-2, with D hard to call. Trimming took 6 bases from V and 4 from J, leaving 6 bases between them. Germline CDR1 SGHAT, CDR2 FQNNGV. The CDR3 runs 12 residues. CDR3 bases: TGTGCCAGCAGTTCCGCCACCGGGGAGCTGTTTTTT. It translates to CASSSATGELFF.

The chain joins TRBV2 to TRBJ2-7; 8 bases line up with TRBD1. The V gene's germline CDR1 is SNHLY and CDR2 FYNNEI. Trimming removed 7 bases from V and 5 bases from J; junction bases left unmatched: 10. CDR3 length: 14 residues. CDR3 region: CASTLLRGQDEQYF. In nucleotides, the CDR3 is TGTGCCAGCACCCTGCTCAGGGGGCAGGACGAGCAGTACTTC.

This clonotype showed up many times. The chain employs TRBV18 and TRBJ2-3, with unresolved D. V lost 6 bases to trimming and J lost 3 bases, with 10 bases between them. Germline CDR1 reads KGHSH; CDR2 reads LQKENI. The CDR3 spans 13 residues. The CDR3 DNA reads TGTGCCAGCTCCCGTGCCCGGACAGATACGCAGTATTTT. Its translation is CASSRARTDTQYF.

This clonotype was picked up many times. The V call is TRBV28, the J call TRBJ2-7; 7 nucleotides match TRBD2. J was trimmed by 4 bases and V by 6 bases; bases with no gene match: 15. From germline, CDR1 is MDHEN and CDR2 SYDVKM. This CDR3 spans 16 amino acids. CDR3 sequence reads: CASRRGGATPPYEQYF. The CDR3 region has the DNA TGTGCCAGCAGAAGGGGAGGGGCGACCCCTCCTTACGAGCAGTACTTC. Full variable domain (rest looked up from reference TRBV28 and TRBJ2-7): DVKVTQSSRYLVKRTGEKVFLECVQDMDHENMFWYRQDPGLGLRLIYFSYDVKMKEKGDIPEGYSVSREKKERFSLILESASTNQTSMYLCASRRGGATPPYEQYFGPGTRLTVT.

The chain carries TRBV28 and TRBJ1-2; D possibly corresponds to TRBD1 (5 bases). Trimming removed 8 bases from V and 4 bases from J, with 17 bases in between. The V gene's germline CDR1 is MDHEN and CDR2 SYDVKM. This CDR3 has 14 residues. CDR3 in DNA: TGTGCCAGCCTCGGGGCCGGGAGCCTCTATGGCTACACCTTC. It yields the protein CASLGAGSLYGYTF.

The J gene is TRBJ2-3, the V gene TRBV5-1; 8 nucleotides agree with TRBD2. The length of the CDR3 is 16 residues. Germline V gene data show CDR1 as SGHRS and CDR2 as YFSETQ. V was clipped by 4 bases and J by 4 bases; unmatched bases: 11. The DNA of the CDR3 is TGCGCCAGCAGCGAGCTTAGCGGGGTACTCCCAGATACGCAGTATTTT. Amino acids: CASSELSGVLPDTQYF.

This clonotype has ten or more counts. The chain employs TRBV25-1 and TRBJ2-7; tentatively, D is TRBD2 (5 bases). V shed 10 bases and J shed 4 bases, with 8 bases lying between them. The CDR3 sequence is 10 residues long. Germline lookup yields CDR1 MGHDK and CDR2 SYGVNS. Here the CDR3 DNA reads TGTGCCACGGGAAAATACGAGCAGTACTTC. Encoded protein: CATGKYEQYF.

The sample holds many counts of this clonotype. V is TRBV19 and J is TRBJ2-6; maybe TRBD1 (6 bases). Germline CDR1 LNHDA, CDR2 SQIVND (reference sequence). CDR3 length: 15 amino acids. V lost 7 bases and J 3 bases, leaving 13 bases between the germline ends. In DNA form, the CDR3 reads TGTGCCAGTACCCCAGGGGCGCTTGGGGCCAACGTCCTGACTTTC. Encoded protein: CASTPGALGANVLTF.

At least ten counts were recorded for this clonotype. The rearrangement uses TRBV2 and TRBJ2-1; 8 bases match TRBD2. Trimming took 4 bases from V and 8 from J; bases not matched to a gene: 10. Germline CDR1 reads SNHLY; CDR2 reads FYNNEI. The CDR3 totals 15 residues. This CDR3 reads CASSATGGPRHEQFF. In nucleotides, the CDR3 is TGTGCCAGCAGTGCGACGGGAGGGCCTCGGCATGAGCAGTTCTTC.

The chain carries TRBV3-1 and TRBJ1-1, with D tentatively TRBD1 (5 bases). This CDR3 is 14 amino acids long. CDR1 and CDR2 from the germline V gene are LGHDT and YNNKEL (reference sequence). Trimming removed 4 bases at V and 4 bases at J, with 13 bases between. The CDR3 DNA follows: TGTGCCAGCAGCCTGAAGGGGACGGTCACTGAAGCTTTCTTT. Protein sequence: CASSLKGTVTEAFF.

The chain combines TRBV5-6 with TRBJ2-5; D might be TRBD1 or TRBD2, each matching 7 bases. The germline V gene has CDR1 SGHDT and CDR2 YYEEEE. The CDR3 length is 16 residues. Trimming cost V 0 bases and J 5 bases, with 17 bases left between them. The CDR3 loop is CASSLAGGEGLETQYF. The CDR3 DNA follows: TGTGCCAGCAGCTTGGCAGGGGGGGAGGGCCTGGAGACCCAGTACTTC.

This clonotype was picked up a small number of times. This chain joins TRBV7-8 and TRBJ1-6, with 8 bases matching TRBD1. The J segment lost 3 bases and the V segment lost 2 bases, leaving 9 bases of the junction unmatched. The CDR3 has 18 amino acids. Germline values: CDR1 SGHVS, CDR2 FQNEAQ. The CDR3 coding sequence is TGTGCCAGCAGCTTATATCCTCATGGACAGGGCTATAATTCACCCCTCCACTTT. It is translated as CASSLYPHGQGYNSPLHF.

This clonotype was counted many times. The J gene is TRBJ2-3, the V gene TRBV12-3 or TRBV12-4; 9 bases fit TRBD2. The junction had 7 bases not matched to a gene; V was cut back by 4 bases and J by 5 bases. This CDR3 comprises 15 residues. The CDR3, as DNA: TGTGCCAGCAGTTCCTTAGCGGGAGTGGTAGATACGCAGTATTTT. Amino acid sequence: CASSSLAGVVDTQYF.

The chain carries TRBV10-1 and TRBJ1-5; D ambiguous. Germline V gene lookup returns CDR1 WNHNN and CDR2 SYGVQD (reference sequence). This CDR3 region has 15 residues. Deletions cut 6 bases from V and 1 base from J, with 13 bases between. The CDR3 DNA reads as TGCGCCAGCAGCAAAAGAGGTGAGAGCAATCAGCCCCAGCATTTT. Amino acids: CASSKRGESNQPQHF.

This clonotype was counted many times. The chain has TRBV6-1 and TRBJ1-1; D ambiguous. CDR3 length equals 13 residues. The V gene lost 2 bases and the J gene lost 1 base, with 5 bases spanning the gap. Germline values: CDR1 MNHNS, CDR2 SASEGT. For the CDR3, the DNA is TGTGCCAGCAGTGAAAACAGGAACACTGAAGCTTTCTTT. This sequence encodes CASSENRNTEAFF.

This clonotype came up many times. The chain couples TRBV12-3 or TRBV12-4 to TRBJ2-3; tentative D call: TRBD1 (6 bases). The CDR3 totals 14 residues. Between the trimmed V and J ends, which lost 7 bases and 1 base, there was a span of 12 bases. The CDR3 protein is CASTHRERTDTQYF. In DNA form, the CDR3 reads TGTGCCAGCACCCACAGGGAACGCACAGATACGCAGTATTTT.

This clonotype has a handful of counts. The chain links TRBV28 to TRBJ2-7, with TRBD1 matching 8 bases. Germline V gives CDR1 MDHEN, CDR2 SYDVKM. The CDR3 spans 10 residues. After removal of 8 bases from V and 6 bases from J, the junction contained 0 bases not matched to a gene. Here the CDR3 reads CASGQGEQYF. In DNA form, the CDR3 reads TGTGCCAGCGGACAGGGCGAGCAGTACTTC.

There are many counts of this clonotype. The rearrangement uses TRBV5-1 and TRBJ1-2; D ambiguous. The CDR3 has 12 amino acids. From germline, CDR1 is SGHRS and CDR2 YFSETQ. V shed 0 bases and J shed 4 bases, with 4 bases lying between them. CDR3 sequence reads: CASSLGRYGYTF. The CDR3 bases are TGCGCCAGCAGCTTGGGTCGCTATGGCTACACCTTC.